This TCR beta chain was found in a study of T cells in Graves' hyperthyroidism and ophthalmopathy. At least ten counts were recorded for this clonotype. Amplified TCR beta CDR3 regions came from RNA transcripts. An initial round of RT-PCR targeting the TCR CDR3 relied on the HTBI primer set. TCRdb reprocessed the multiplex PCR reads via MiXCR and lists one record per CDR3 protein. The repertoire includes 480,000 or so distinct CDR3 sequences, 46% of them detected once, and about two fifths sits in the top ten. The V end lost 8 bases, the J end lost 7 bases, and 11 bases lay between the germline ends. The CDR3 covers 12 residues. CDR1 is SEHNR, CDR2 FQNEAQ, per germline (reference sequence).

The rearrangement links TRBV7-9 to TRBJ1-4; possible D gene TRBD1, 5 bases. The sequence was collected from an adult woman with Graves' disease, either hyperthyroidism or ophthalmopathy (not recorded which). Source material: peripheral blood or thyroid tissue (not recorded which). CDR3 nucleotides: TGTGCCAGCGGTTCGGGACTTGAAAAACTGTTTTTT. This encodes CASGSGLEKLFF.